These 26 T cell receptor beta chains share one sample of origin, sequenced in a study of shared clonotypes between healthy human individuals. Clones were read by immunoSEQ multiplex PCR, and TCRdb kept only the in-frame ones, dropping some. The sample lists about 520,000 clones; about 78% were seen once. The sample taken for sequencing was PBMCs. The receptors come from a middle-aged woman in good health. Some clones in this sample may be carry-over from other donors' samples.

The chain recombines TRBV5-4 with TRBJ2-1, with 8 nucleotides matching TRBD2. The germline V gene has CDR1 SGHNT and CDR2 YYREEE (reference sequence). The V segment lost 2 bases and the J segment 1 base; nucleotides outside the gene matches: 8. CDR3 length equals 17 residues. The CDR3 protein is CASSFRVAGTSYNEQFF. The DNA of the CDR3 is TGTGCCAGCAGCTTCCGGGTAGCGGGAACATCCTACAATGAGCAGTTCTTC.

This chain links TRBV5-1 with TRBJ2-7; maybe TRBD1 (6 bases). Per the germline V gene, CDR1 is SGHRS and CDR2 is YFSETQ. Trimming cost V 4 bases and J 4 bases, with 9 bases left between them. This CDR3 has 12 amino acids. CDR3 DNA sequence: TGCGCCAGCAGCCGGACAGAGTACGAGCAGTACTTC. Translating it yields CASSRTEYEQYF.

The chain uses TRBV23-1 and TRBJ2-7, with 7 bases identical to TRBD1. TRBV23-1 is known as an ORF, though its function is uncertain. The length of the CDR3 is 17 residues. V lost 4 bases, J lost 2 bases, and 14 bases stayed unmatched. The CDR3, as DNA: TGCGCCAGCAGTCCCCTCCCGACCGGGACAGCCGCCTACGAGCAGTACTTC. This encodes CASSPLPTGTAAYEQYF.

There are a few counts of this clone. The chain links TRBV19 to TRBJ2-7, with D possibly TRBD2 on 6 matching bases. Trimming cost V 3 bases and J 8 bases, with 17 bases left between them. The CDR3 spans 14 residues. Germline V gene sequence: CDR1 LNHDA, CDR2 SQIVND (reference sequence). The CDR3 loop reads CASSIRAGQNQQYF. CDR3 coding DNA: TGTGCCAGTAGTATTCGAGCGGGCCAAAACCAGCAGTACTTC.

The chain couples TRBV7-9 to TRBJ1-3; 7 positions match TRBD1. V shed 4 bases and J 2 bases; nucleotides not matched to a gene: 5. The CDR3 length is 15 residues. Germline V gene data show CDR1 as SEHNR and CDR2 as FQNEAQ (reference sequence). The CDR3 sequence is CASSSPTGTGNTIYF. The CDR3 region has the DNA TGTGCCAGCAGCTCCCCGACAGGGACTGGAAACACCATATATTTT.

With respect to this clone: Other DNA sequences in the same sample also yield this CDR3. This chain joins TRBV28 and TRBJ2-3; no definite D call. This CDR3 spans 12 amino acids. CDR1 is MDHEN and CDR2 is SYDVKM in the germline V gene. With 4 bases removed from V and 6 bases from J, the gap between germline ends came to 8 bases. The CDR3 here is CASSSGGDTQYF. CDR3 sequence (DNA): TGTGCCAGCAGTTCCGGTGGGGATACGCAGTATTTT.

The J gene is TRBJ2-5, the V gene TRBV7-2; no clear D gene. V gave up 5 bases and J gave up 5 bases, with 9 bases separating them. The CDR3 spans 12 residues. Germline V lookup: CDR1 SGHTA, CDR2 FQGNSA. The CDR3 sequence: CASSQVEETQYF. The CDR3 DNA reads TGTGCCAGCAGCCAGGTCGAGGAGACCCAGTACTTC.

The V call is TRBV6-5, the J call TRBJ1-2, with unresolved D. V was pared by 6 bases and J by 6 bases, with 14 bases between. The CDR3 runs to 13 residues. Germline V gives CDR1 MNHEY, CDR2 SVGAGI. CDR3 loop: CASRLNQYNGYTF. The CDR3 DNA reads as TGTGCCAGCAGGCTCAATCAATACAATGGCTACACCTTC.

This clone was observed a single time. This chain links TRBV9 with TRBJ2-5; TRBD2 might be the D (5 bases). The germline V and J ends were trimmed by 2 bases and 4 bases, with 9 bases remaining between them. The CDR3 totals 13 residues. Germline V gives CDR1 SGDLS, CDR2 YYNGEE. The CDR3 loop is CASSVGARETQYF. The CDR3 region has the DNA TGTGCCAGCAGCGTGGGAGCTCGAGAGACCCAGTACTTC.

The chain links TRBV7-8 to TRBJ2-2; TRBD2 matches 13 bases. Per the germline V gene, CDR1 is SGHVS and CDR2 is FQNEAQ. With 5 bases clipped from V and 8 bases from J, the junction kept 11 bases outside the gene matches. CDR3 length equals 17 residues. DNA of the CDR3: TGTGCCAGCAGCACAAGTCCGGGACTAGCGGGATCGGGGGAGCTGTTTTTT. Protein product: CASSTSPGLAGSGELFF.

This chain uses TRBV28 with TRBJ2-3; D is perhaps TRBD1 (6 bases). The V gene lost 6 bases and the J gene lost 6 bases, with 13 bases spanning the gap. This CDR3 has 13 residues. Germline values: CDR1 MDHEN, CDR2 SYDVKM. CDR3 DNA sequence: TGTGCCAGCAGCACGACAGACAGGGATACGCAGTATTTT. Translated, it gives CASSTTDRDTQYF.

V is TRBV5-1 and J is TRBJ1-4; tentatively, D is TRBD1 (6 bases). Per germline, CDR1 SGHRS and CDR2 YFSETQ. The CDR3 consists of 14 residues. V was pared by 4 bases and J by 8 bases, with 15 bases between. The chain's CDR3 is CASSPEGVGEKLFF. Here the CDR3 DNA reads TGCGCCAGCAGCCCAGAGGGGGTGGGCGAAAAACTGTTTTTT.

As to this clone: This likely reflects a read error, since a far larger clone is one base away. This sequence joins TRBV11-3 and TRBJ2-5; 8 bases are shared with TRBD2. J lost 7 bases, V lost 4 bases, and 17 bases had no gene match. The CDR3 loop spans 17 amino acids. CDR1 and CDR2 (germline): SGHNT, YENEEA. The CDR3 DNA reads as TGTGCCAGCAGCTCTAGCGGCACGGGAGGGCTGGAAGTGACCCAGTACTTC. Encoded protein: CASSSSGTGGLEVTQYF.

This rearrangement joins TRBV7-3 to TRBJ2-7, with 12 bases matching TRBD2. The CDR3 consists of 20 residues. Germline V gene sequence: CDR1 SGHTA, CDR2 FQGTGA. Trimming at V came to 2 bases and at J to 3 bases, leaving 17 bases not matched to a gene. Here the CDR3 DNA reads TGTGCCAGCAGCTTATTCCGGATACTAGCGGGAGGCGGACCTTACTACGAGCAGTACTTC. Protein product: CASSLFRILAGGGPYYEQYF.

This rearrangement joins TRBV25-1 to TRBJ1-1; D may be TRBD1 (5 bases). Trimming cost V 5 bases and J 0 bases, with 16 bases left between them. Germline V gives CDR1 MGHDK, CDR2 SYGVNS. The length of the CDR3 is 16 residues. For the CDR3, the DNA is TGTGCCAGCAGTCCACGGCAGGGTACGATGAACACTGAAGCTTTCTTT. Protein: CASSPRQGTMNTEAFF.

The gene calls are TRBV6-1 and TRBJ2-2, with TRBD2 matching over 10 bases. The J segment lost 4 bases and the V segment lost 7 bases, leaving 6 bases of the junction unmatched. The CDR3 has 15 amino acids. The V gene's germline CDR1 is MNHNS and CDR2 SASEGT. Here the CDR3 reads CASTPLAGATGELFF. In nucleotides, the CDR3 is TGTGCCAGCACCCCTCTAGCGGGAGCCACCGGGGAGCTGTTTTTT.

The gene calls are TRBV29-1 and TRBJ2-2; perhaps TRBD1 as D (5 bases). The CDR3 contains 13 residues. Germline lookup yields CDR1 SQVTM and CDR2 ANQGSEA. The V end was cut by 4 bases, the J end by 7 bases, with 13 bases between. Here the CDR3 reads CSVGLTGGGELFF. CDR3 coding DNA: TGCAGCGTTGGCCTAACAGGTGGCGGGGAGCTGTTTTTT.

This clone has more than one count but fewer than ten. The J gene is TRBJ2-2, the V gene TRBV7-9, with D possibly called TRBD1 or TRBD2 (6 bases each). V lost 6 bases, J lost 5 bases, and 19 bases lay in between. The CDR3 totals 16 residues. In germline, CDR1 is SEHNR, CDR2 FQNEAQ (reference sequence). CDR3 nucleotides: TGTGCCAGCAGTCGTCAAGGGGGGCTCGTAACCGGGGAGCTGTTTTTT. Its translation: CASSRQGGLVTGELFF.

The genes are TRBV6-5 and TRBJ2-1; D not certain. Between the trimmed V and J ends, which lost 8 bases and 6 bases, there was a span of 14 bases. The CDR3 covers 13 residues. Germline V CDR1 and CDR2: MNHEY, SVGAGI. The CDR3 loop is CASRPPGGNEQFF. The CDR3 nucleotides are TGTGCCAGCCGACCCCCGGGTGGCAATGAGCAGTTCTTC.

The chain uses TRBV19 and TRBJ2-1, with 10 bases fitting TRBD2. Losses at the gene ends were 5 bases for V and 9 bases for J; bases not matched to a gene: 16. Germline loops: CDR1 LNHDA, CDR2 SQIVND (reference sequence). The CDR3 consists of 17 residues. The CDR3 reads CASSVRRGLAGVTEQFF. CDR3 coding DNA: TGTGCCAGTAGTGTCCGACGAGGGCTAGCGGGGGTCACTGAGCAGTTCTTC.

This chain links TRBV4-1 with TRBJ2-7, with D unresolved. CDR1 is MGHRA, CDR2 YSYEKL, per germline. Trimming cost V 2 bases and J 3 bases, with 20 bases left between them. There are 17 residues in the CDR3. The CDR3 DNA is TGCGCCAGCAGCCAATCCCGCCGGTCCTTAACTTTCTACGAGCAGTACTTC. It specifies CASSQSRRSLTFYEQYF.

The DNA for the CDR3 is TGTGCCAGCTCCCGGGACATTCAGAATGAAAAACTGTTTTTT. Encoded protein: CASSRDIQNEKLFF. The chain combines TRBV18 with TRBJ1-4; TRBD1 might be the D (6 bases). V lost 6 bases, J lost 5 bases, and 13 bases lay in between. CDR1 is KGHSH, CDR2 LQKENI, per germline. The CDR3 spans 14 residues.

V is TRBV6-1 and J is TRBJ2-2; 13 positions match TRBD2. The CDR3 length is 15 residues. V dropped 7 bases and J dropped 7; count of bases not matched to a gene: 6. Germline lookup yields CDR1 MNHNS and CDR2 SASEGT. CDR3 sequence: CASKGLAGEVGELFF. The CDR3 DNA reads as TGTGCCAGCAAAGGACTAGCGGGAGAGGTCGGGGAGCTGTTTTTT.

The rearrangement links TRBV11-1 to TRBJ2-1, with 12 bases identical to TRBD1. The CDR3 runs 19 residues. With V trimmed by 2 bases and J by 0 bases, 8 bases remained unmatched. Germline values: CDR1 SGHAT, CDR2 FQDESV (reference sequence). CDR3 coding DNA: TGTGCCAGCAGCTTAACCGGGACAGGGGGCATCTACTCCTACAATGAGCAGTTCTTC. This codes for CASSLTGTGGIYSYNEQFF.

This clone was counted between two and nine times. The V call is TRBV2, the J call TRBJ1-5, with D tentatively TRBD1 (5 bases). With 3 bases removed from V and 3 bases from J, the gap between germline ends came to 6 bases. This CDR3 region has 13 residues. The germline CDR1 and CDR2 sequences are SNHLY and FYNNEI. Here the CDR3 reads CASSDRDNQPQHF. The CDR3 nucleotides read TGTGCCAGCAGTGACAGGGACAATCAGCCCCAGCATTTT.

This clone has a handful of counts. The V and J genes are TRBV10-3 and TRBJ1-1; 7 bases match TRBD1. Germline V gives CDR1 ENHRY, CDR2 SYGVKD. Losses at the gene ends were 4 bases for V and 3 bases for J; bases not matched to a gene: 5. The CDR3 totals 14 residues. In DNA form, the CDR3 reads TGTGCCATCAGTGGAGCAGGGGGGGACACTGAAGCTTTCTTT. Translating it yields CAISGAGGDTEAFF.